The 20 T cell receptor beta chains below all came from one sample that was sequenced in a study of blood T cell repertoires in COVID-19 (dated by TCRdb to 2019 to 2021). The library came from the immunoSEQ multiplex PCR assay. Sourced from immuneACCESS, this table was stored by TCRdb with only in-frame sequences that have V and J called. A share of the clones is absent; for the studies checked, an unresolved V gene accounts for under half, and the remainder has no known explanation. The sample table holds a few hundred thousand clones, of which 85% were seen once. The biggest ten clones account for roughly 3.6% of the sample. The sample comprised peripheral blood. Receptors originate from a woman aged 18-29 years with acute or convalescent COVID-19.

V gene TRBV12-3 or TRBV12-4 combines with J gene TRBJ1-1; 7 positions match TRBD1. The trim removed 9 bases at V and 1 base at J, leaving 2 bases unmatched. CDR3 size: 12 residues. This CDR3 reads CARGQSNTEAFF. The CDR3, as DNA: TGTGCCAGGGGACAGTCGAACACTGAAGCTTTCTTT.

The J gene is TRBJ2-7, the V gene TRBV2; a weak D match, TRBD1 (5 bases). CDR3 size: 13 residues. Germline V CDR1 and CDR2: SNHLY, FYNNEI. Trimming stripped 9 bases from V and 7 bases from J, with 19 bases between. The CDR3 sequence is CASGPYRSREQYF. For the CDR3, the DNA is TGTGCCAGTGGCCCCTACAGGTCGCGGGAGCAGTACTTC.

As DNA, the CDR3 is TGTGCCAGTAGTGGAAAGGACAGTAACAGCCACCGGATTTTGGATTCACCCCTCCACTTT. It encodes CASSGKDSNSHRILDSPLHF. The J gene is TRBJ1-6, the V gene TRBV19; D may be TRBD1 (6 bases). The CDR3 is 20 amino acids. Germline assignment: CDR1 LNHDA and CDR2 SQIVND (reference sequence). V was cut by 5 bases and J by 8 bases, with 31 bases left in between.

CDR3 in amino acids: CAWSLGGWTGSSYEQYF. The DNA for the CDR3 is TGTGCCTGGAGTCTCGGGGGGTGGACGGGAAGCTCCTACGAGCAGTACTTC. V usage is TRBV30 and J usage is TRBJ2-7, with 7 bases fitting TRBD2. The length of the CDR3 is 17 residues. Germline V gene lookup returns CDR1 GTSNPN and CDR2 SVGIG (reference sequence). The junction had 13 bases not matched to a gene; V was cut back by 2 bases and J by 0 bases.

This clone occurred once. Other DNA variants within this sample encode the same CDR3. V and J are TRBV5-4 and TRBJ2-3; 7 positions match TRBD2. The V gene end was trimmed by 0 bases and the J gene end by 1 base; junction bases not matched to a gene: 2. The germline V gene has CDR1 SGHNT and CDR2 YYREEE (reference sequence). The CDR3 has 15 amino acids. CDR3 in DNA: TGTGCCAGCAGCTTGGCCGCGGGGGGCACAGATACGCAGTATTTT. Residues: CASSLAAGGTDTQYF.

The chain is built from TRBV5-8 and TRBJ2-4; TRBD2 might be the D (5 bases). V was pared by 3 bases and J by 0 bases, with 16 bases between. This CDR3 is 17 amino acids long. Per germline, CDR1 SGHTS and CDR2 YDEGEE. CDR3 DNA: TGTGCCAGCAGCTCGCGGCGGGTACTCTTAGCCAAAAACATTCAGTACTTC. It codes for CASSSRRVLLAKNIQYF.

This clone appeared a few times. This chain connects TRBV28 to TRBJ2-1; 7 bases are shared with TRBD1. This CDR3 has 16 amino acids. Germline V CDR1 and CDR2: MDHEN, SYDVKM. V shed 6 bases and J 8 bases; nucleotides not matched to a gene: 16. The CDR3 nucleotides read TGTGCCAGCAGCCTATGGGACAGTGCAATTAGCTATGAGCAGTTCTTC. Translating gives CASSLWDSAISYEQFF. Looking up the rest from reference TRBV28 and TRBJ2-1 gives the full variable domain: DVKVTQSSRYLVKRTGEKVFLECVQDMDHENMFWYRQDPGLGLRLIYFSYDVKMKEKGDIPEGYSVSREKKERFSLILESASTNQTSMYLCASSLWDSAISYEQFFGPGTRLTVL.

The J gene is TRBJ2-1, the V gene TRBV5-1; 9 bases fit TRBD1. The CDR3 sequence is 15 residues long. With V trimmed by 3 bases and J by 5 bases, 6 bases remained unmatched. Germline-derived CDR1 and CDR2 are SGHRS and YFSETQ. The CDR3 DNA is TGCGCCAGCAGCTCCCGGACAGGGGCGCACAATGAGCAGTTCTTC. Residues: CASSSRTGAHNEQFF. The entire variable domain, with the rest obtained from reference TRBV5-1 and TRBJ2-1, is as follows: KAGVTQTPRYLIKTRGQQVTLSCSPISGHRSVSWYQQTPGQGLQFLFEYFSETQRNKGNFPGRFSGRQFSNSRSEMNVSTLELGDSALYLCASSSRTGAHNEQFFGPGTRLTVL.

About this clone: Other DNA sequences of this sample code for an identical CDR3. The V gene is TRBV6-5, the J gene TRBJ2-3, with 12 bases aligning to TRBD2. The germline CDR1 and CDR2 sequences are MNHEY and SVGAGI. J gave up 3 bases and V 5 bases, and 0 bases lay outside the gene matches. The length of the CDR3 is 14 residues. DNA for the CDR3: TGTGCCAGCAGTCTAGCGGGGGGGACAGATACGCAGTATTTT. This sequence encodes CASSLAGGTDTQYF.

This clone was recorded only once. The rearrangement links TRBV27 to TRBJ2-5; TRBD2 is a possible D gene (6 bases). Trimming removed 3 bases at V and 1 base at J, with 9 bases between. CDR3 size: 14 residues. The germline gives CDR1 MNHEY, CDR2 SMNVEV (reference sequence). CDR3 sequence (DNA): TGTGCCAGCAGTTTCTACGGGGGCCAAGAGACCCAGTACTTC. Residues: CASSFYGGQETQYF.

This clone was observed a few times. V is TRBV10-3 and J is TRBJ1-5; D may be TRBD1 (5 bases). Deletions cut 0 bases from V and 3 bases from J, with 15 bases between. The V gene's germline CDR1 is ENHRY and CDR2 SYGVKD. This CDR3 is built from 17 residues. The CDR3 DNA reads TGTGCCATCAGTGAGTCATGGGGGGGAGGTGCCAATCAGCCCCAGCATTTT. As protein: CAISESWGGGANQPQHF.

J is TRBJ1-1 and V is TRBV5-5; 8 bases match TRBD1. The CDR3 contains 15 residues. Trimming removed 2 bases from V and 7 bases from J; junction bases left unmatched: 10. Germline V lookup: CDR1 SGHKS, CDR2 YYEKEE (reference sequence). CDR3 residues: CASSLDRGPVREAFF. The CDR3 DNA reads as TGTGCCAGCAGCTTAGACAGGGGCCCCGTCCGTGAAGCTTTCTTT.

The chain is built from TRBV7-7 and TRBJ1-6, with D possibly being TRBD1 (6 bases). The CDR3 sequence is 16 residues long. Germline CDR1 and CDR2: SSHAT and FNYEAQ (reference sequence). V dropped 1 base and J dropped 6 bases, with 13 bases sitting between them. CDR3 sequence reads: CASSLEAGASNSPLHF. The CDR3 DNA follows: TGTGCCAGCAGCTTAGAGGCAGGGGCGAGTAATTCACCCCTCCACTTT.

The chain couples TRBV4-2 to TRBJ2-1; TRBD2 matches at 13 bases. V lost 1 base and J lost 9; bases outside the gene matches: 6. This CDR3 contains 16 residues. Germline lookup yields CDR1 LGHNA and CDR2 YNFKEQ. The CDR3 region is CASSQALAGGRVEQFF. CDR3 nucleotide sequence: TGTGCCAGCAGCCAAGCACTAGCGGGGGGGCGCGTTGAGCAGTTCTTC.

J is TRBJ2-3 and V is TRBV6-2 or TRBV6-3; no firm D call. V lost 0 bases, J lost 1 base, and 11 bases lay in between. The CDR3 contains 16 residues. The germline gives CDR1 MNHEY, CDR2 SVGEGT. This CDR3 is CASSYSYSVGTDTQYF. The DNA for the CDR3 is TGTGCCAGCAGTTACTCGTACTCGGTCGGCACAGATACGCAGTATTTT.

V and J are TRBV4-1 and TRBJ1-2; D may be TRBD1 (6 bases). Germline V gives CDR1 MGHRA, CDR2 YSYEKL. V lost 5 bases and J 4 bases, leaving 17 bases between the germline ends. The CDR3 extends over 15 amino acids. The CDR3 protein is CASSFTRGGRYGYTF. The CDR3, as DNA: TGCGCCAGCAGCTTCACGCGCGGGGGGCGCTATGGCTACACCTTC.

V gene TRBV2 combines with J gene TRBJ2-7; D perhaps matches TRBD2 (5 bases). CDR1 is SNHLY and CDR2 is FYNNEI in the germline V gene. This CDR3 comprises 13 residues. V shed 5 bases and J shed 4 bases, with 12 bases lying between them. The CDR3 DNA reads as TGTGCCAGCAGTCAGAACGGGGAATACGAGCAGTACTTC. Its protein is CASSQNGEYEQYF.

The V gene is TRBV27, the J gene TRBJ2-1; 10 nucleotides line up with TRBD1. CDR1 MNHEY and CDR2 SMNVEV come from the germline V gene (reference sequence). This CDR3 has 16 amino acids. V gave up 1 base and J gave up 7 bases; unmatched junction bases: 7. DNA for the CDR3: TGTGCCAGCAGTTTATTTCAAGGACAGGGGGGTAATGAGCAGTTCTTC. Translating it yields CASSLFQGQGGNEQFF.

J is TRBJ2-1 and V is TRBV30; 10 bases align to TRBD2. V shed 3 bases, J shed 8 bases, and the junction held 7 bases outside the gene matches. The CDR3 consists of 14 residues. Germline V gene lookup returns CDR1 GTSNPN and CDR2 SVGIG (reference sequence). The CDR3 nucleotides are TGTGCCTGGAGATCAGCGGGGGGGATGGATGAGCAGTTCTTC. Translated: CAWRSAGGMDEQFF. Drawing the rest from reference TRBV30 and TRBJ2-1, the complete variable domain is SQTIHQWPATLVQPVGSPLSLECTVEGTSNPNLYWYRQAAGRGLQLLFYSVGIGQISSEVPQNLSASRPQDRQFILSSKKLLLSDSGFYLCAWRSAGGMDEQFFGPGTRLTVL.

The chain employs TRBV28 and TRBJ2-5; the D gene is possibly TRBD1 (6 bases). Germline-derived CDR1 and CDR2 are MDHEN and SYDVKM. Trimming removed 6 bases from V and 6 bases from J, with 11 bases in between. This CDR3 comprises 12 residues. CDR3 amino acids: CASSTDRKTQYF. In DNA, the CDR3 is TGTGCCAGCAGCACGGACAGAAAGACCCAGTACTTC.